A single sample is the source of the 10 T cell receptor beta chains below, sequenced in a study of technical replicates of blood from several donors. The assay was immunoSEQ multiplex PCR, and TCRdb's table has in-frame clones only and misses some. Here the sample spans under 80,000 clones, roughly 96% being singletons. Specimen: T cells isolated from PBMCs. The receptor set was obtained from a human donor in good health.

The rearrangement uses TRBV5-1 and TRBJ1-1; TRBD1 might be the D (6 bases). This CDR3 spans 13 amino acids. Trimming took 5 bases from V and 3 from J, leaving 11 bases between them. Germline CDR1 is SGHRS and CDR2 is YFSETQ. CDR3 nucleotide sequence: TGCGCCAGCAGTCTAGGACAGTACACTGAAGCTTTCTTT. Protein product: CASSLGQYTEAFF.

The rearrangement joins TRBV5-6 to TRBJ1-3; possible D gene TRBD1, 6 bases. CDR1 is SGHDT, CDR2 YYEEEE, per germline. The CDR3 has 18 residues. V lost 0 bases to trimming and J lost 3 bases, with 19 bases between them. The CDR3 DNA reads TGTGCCAGCAGCTTGGTCTTGGCGGGGGGCGCGGTTGGAAACACCATATATTTT. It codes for CASSLVLAGGAVGNTIYF.

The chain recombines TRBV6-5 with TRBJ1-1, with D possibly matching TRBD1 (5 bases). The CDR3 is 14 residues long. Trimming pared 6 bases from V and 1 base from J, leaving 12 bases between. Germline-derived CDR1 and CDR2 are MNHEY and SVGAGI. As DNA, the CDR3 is TGTGCCAGCAGCAGGTTCAGGGAGAACACTGAAGCTTTCTTT. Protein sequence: CASSRFRENTEAFF.

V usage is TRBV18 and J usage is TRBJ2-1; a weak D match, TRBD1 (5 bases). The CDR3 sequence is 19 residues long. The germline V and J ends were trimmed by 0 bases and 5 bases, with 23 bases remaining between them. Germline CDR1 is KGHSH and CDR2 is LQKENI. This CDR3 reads CASSPPSRGAMFSNNEQFF. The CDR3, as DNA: TGTGCCAGCTCACCACCGTCTCGTGGGGCCATGTTCTCAAACAATGAGCAGTTCTTC.

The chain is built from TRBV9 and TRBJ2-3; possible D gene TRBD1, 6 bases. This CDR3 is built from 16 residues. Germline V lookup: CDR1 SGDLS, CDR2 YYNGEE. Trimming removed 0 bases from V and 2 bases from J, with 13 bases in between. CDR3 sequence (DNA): TGTGCCAGCAGCGTAGTCCCGACAGGCTACACAGATACGCAGTATTTT. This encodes CASSVVPTGYTDTQYF.

CDR3 in DNA: TGCGCCAGCAGCTTGGCCGGATTCAGGGAGACCCAGTACTTC. This encodes CASSLAGFRETQYF. The chain is built from TRBV5-1 and TRBJ2-5; D is ambiguous. The CDR3 extends over 14 amino acids. The germline V and J ends were trimmed by 0 bases and 5 bases, with 11 bases remaining between them. CDR1 is SGHRS, CDR2 YFSETQ, per germline.

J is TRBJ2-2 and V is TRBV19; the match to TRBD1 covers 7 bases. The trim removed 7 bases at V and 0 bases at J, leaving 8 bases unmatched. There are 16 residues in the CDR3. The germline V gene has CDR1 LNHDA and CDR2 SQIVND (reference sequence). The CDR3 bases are TGTGCCAGTATCACAGGGGCCCTACCGAACACCGGGGAGCTGTTTTTT. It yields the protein CASITGALPNTGELFF.

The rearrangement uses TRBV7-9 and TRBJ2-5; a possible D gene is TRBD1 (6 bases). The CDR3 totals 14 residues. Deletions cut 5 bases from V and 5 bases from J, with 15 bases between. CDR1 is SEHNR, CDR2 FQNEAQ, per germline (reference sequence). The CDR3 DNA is TGTGCCAGCAGCCGGCGATTAGACAGGGAGACCCAGTACTTC. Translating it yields CASSRRLDRETQYF.

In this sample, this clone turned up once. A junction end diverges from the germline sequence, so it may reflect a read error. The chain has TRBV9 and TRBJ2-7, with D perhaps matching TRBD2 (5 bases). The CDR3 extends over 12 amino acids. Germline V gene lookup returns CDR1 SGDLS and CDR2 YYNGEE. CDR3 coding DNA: TGTGCCAGTAGCGTGGTCAGTGGCGAGCAGTACTTC. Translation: CASSVVSGEQYF.

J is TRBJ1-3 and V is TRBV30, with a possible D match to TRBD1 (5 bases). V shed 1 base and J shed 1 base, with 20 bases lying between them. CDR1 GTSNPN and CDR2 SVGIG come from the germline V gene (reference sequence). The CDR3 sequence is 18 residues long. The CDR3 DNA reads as TGTGCCTGGAGTGGGGGGACTGCCGGGGTCAAGTCTGGAAACACCATATATTTT. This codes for CAWSGGTAGVKSGNTIYF.